The 2 T cell receptor beta chains given below trace back to one sample, sequenced in a study of type 1 and type 2 diabetes patients. Amplification started from genomic DNA. A primer set of 30 forward and 13 reverse primers amplified the CDR3. MiXCR, run by TCRdb on the multiplex PCR reads, gives a single entry per CDR3 protein. This sample has under 300,000 distinct CDR3 sequences, with 40% to 50% found just once. The sample comprised peripheral blood mononuclear cells (PBMCs). All receptors come from a young man with type 2 diabetes.

The V and J genes are TRBV5-1 and TRBJ1-4; D gene ambiguous. The CDR3 is made up of 15 amino acids. Germline values: CDR1 SGHRS, CDR2 YFSETQ. The V gene lost 6 bases and the J gene lost 8 bases, with 20 bases spanning the gap. The CDR3 reads CASNPGEGRKEKLFF. CDR3 nucleotide sequence: TGCGCCAGCAACCCAGGAGAGGGAAGAAAGGAAAAACTGTTTTTT.

The CDR3 region is CASSLAQGKMYEQYF. The CDR3 DNA sequence: TGTGCCAGCAGCTTAGCACAGGGGAAAATGTACGAGCAGTACTTC. This sequence joins TRBV7-8 and TRBJ2-7; 7 bases agree with TRBD1. The CDR3 has 15 amino acids. Per the germline V gene, CDR1 is SGHVS and CDR2 is FQNEAQ. Losses at the gene ends were 0 bases for V and 4 bases for J; bases not matched to a gene: 6. The whole variable domain, remainder taken from reference TRBV7-8 and TRBJ2-7, is GAGVSQSPRYKVAKRGQDVALRCDPISGHVSLFWYQQALGQGPEFLTYFQNEAQLDKSGLPSDRFFAERPEGSVSTLKIQRTQQEDSAVYLCASSLAQGKMYEQYFGPGTRLTVT.